These 29 T cell receptor beta chains share one sample of origin, sequenced in a study of cytomegalovirus exposure and HLA in healthy donors. Sequencing was performed with immunoSEQ multiplex PCR; in TCRdb, only in-frame clones are kept and a portion is missing. The sample includes roughly 150,000 clones, 82% of them seen just once. Sequenced sample: PBMCs. These receptors were collected from a man aged 30-40 years in good health and CMV-seropositive.

The CDR3 coding sequence is TGTGCCAGCAGCTTAGGGGGGAGGGCCTCCGGAGAGACCCAGTACTTC. Translated: CASSLGGRASGETQYF. J is TRBJ2-5 and V is TRBV7-7; 7 bases match TRBD2. Germline loops: CDR1 SSHAT, CDR2 FNYEAQ (reference sequence). V dropped 1 base and J dropped 4; count of bases not matched to a gene: 9. The CDR3 is 16 amino acids.

The chain couples TRBV6-6 to TRBJ2-7; 8 bases are a match to TRBD2. CDR3 length: 13 amino acids. Germline V gives CDR1 MNHNY, CDR2 SVGAGI (reference sequence). V lost 7 bases and J lost 6; bases outside the gene matches: 8. The CDR3 nucleotides are TGTGCCAGCATCCAGGCGGGAGGTTCCGAGCAGTACTTC. Translation gives CASIQAGGSEQYF.

This clone was seen just once. The chain is built from TRBV13 and TRBJ2-1, with 14 bases identical to TRBD2. The CDR3 covers 17 residues. V shed 5 bases, J shed 9 bases, and the junction held 12 bases outside the gene matches. The germline V gene encodes CDR1 PRHDT and CDR2 FYEKMQ (reference sequence). CDR3 bases: TGTGCCAGCAGCCCGAGGACGGGACTAGCGGGAGTAGGTGAGCAGTTCTTC. It encodes CASSPRTGLAGVGEQFF.

This clone was observed a single time. The CDR3 nucleotides are TGTGCCAGCAGCCAAGAGATGAGCGGGTTAAGTGGCTACACCTTC. It yields the protein CASSQEMSGLSGYTF. The chain recombines TRBV4-2 with TRBJ1-2, with no clear D. This CDR3 spans 15 amino acids. The germline CDR1 and CDR2 sequences are LGHNA and YNFKEQ. V dropped 0 bases and J dropped 7 bases, with 15 bases sitting between them.

The chain employs TRBV2 and TRBJ2-3; weak D call: TRBD1 (6 bases). Germline loops: CDR1 SNHLY, CDR2 FYNNEI. Trimming stripped 4 bases from V and 1 base from J, with 21 bases between. This CDR3 is built from 18 residues. In DNA form, the CDR3 reads TGTGCCAGCAGTGCCGTTGGAGCCAGGGGAAGTGGCACAGATACGCAGTATTTT. As protein: CASSAVGARGSGTDTQYF.

The gene calls are TRBV11-3 and TRBJ2-7; TRBD1 agrees at 10 bases. In germline, CDR1 is SGHNT, CDR2 YENEEA. This CDR3 has 14 amino acids. With V trimmed by 5 bases and J by 2 bases, 3 bases remained unmatched. CDR3 nucleotides: TGTGCCAGCAGCATGGGACAGGGGACCTACGAGCAGTACTTC. Its protein product is CASSMGQGTYEQYF.

This chain uses TRBV9 with TRBJ2-3; D might be TRBD2 (5 bases). The germline V gene has CDR1 SGDLS and CDR2 YYNGEE. Trimming cost V 1 base and J 1 base, with 19 bases left between them. This CDR3 is built from 18 residues. For the CDR3, the DNA is TGTGCCAGCAGCGTAATCAAAGGCCCACTAGAGGGCACAGATACGCAGTATTTT. This translates into CASSVIKGPLEGTDTQYF. The entire variable domain, with the rest obtained from reference TRBV9 and TRBJ2-3, is as follows: DSGVTQTPKHLITATGQRVTLRCSPRSGDLSVYWYQQSLDQGLQFLIQYYNGEERAKGNILERFSAQQFPDLHSELNLSSLELGDSALYFCASSVIKGPLEGTDTQYFGPGTRLTVL.

The CDR3 DNA sequence: TGTGCCAGCAGACGGGGACAGGGGTACGAGCAGTACTTC. It specifies CASRRGQGYEQYF. The V and J genes are TRBV4-2 and TRBJ2-7; 10 nucleotides line up with TRBD1. In germline, CDR1 is LGHNA, CDR2 YNFKEQ. This CDR3 contains 13 residues. Trimming cost V 6 bases and J 4 bases; bases outside gene matches: 3.

As to this clone: This sample also contains other DNA sequences that code for the same CDR3. The genes are TRBV27 and TRBJ2-3; 10 positions match TRBD2. V gave up 4 bases and J gave up 3 bases; unmatched junction bases: 7. The CDR3 loop spans 16 amino acids. Germline V CDR1 and CDR2: MNHEY, SMNVEV (reference sequence). CDR3 protein: CASSSLAGARTDTQYF. In nucleotides, the CDR3 is TGTGCCAGCAGTTCCCTAGCGGGGGCACGGACAGATACGCAGTATTTT.

This clone was counted once. The CDR3 is CASSPGTGNPEAFF. The CDR3 nucleotides read TGTGCCAGCTCGCCGGGGACAGGTAACCCTGAAGCTTTCTTT. This sequence joins TRBV18 and TRBJ1-1; 8 nucleotides line up with TRBD1. V dropped 6 bases and J dropped 6; count of bases not matched to a gene: 9. Germline-derived CDR1 and CDR2 are KGHSH and LQKENI. The CDR3 contains 14 residues.

The chain carries TRBV5-6 and TRBJ1-2; the D gene is possibly TRBD1 (6 bases). Germline V gene lookup returns CDR1 SGHDT and CDR2 YYEEEE. V was clipped by 6 bases and J by 4 bases, with 19 bases between them. CDR3 length equals 15 residues. The CDR3: CASTAEGRGSYGYTF. The CDR3 DNA follows: TGTGCCAGCACCGCAGAGGGCAGGGGAAGCTATGGCTACACCTTC.

The rearrangement joins TRBV29-1 to TRBJ2-7; D not certain. The CDR3 is 13 amino acids. The V gene lost 1 base and the J gene lost 1 base, with 8 bases spanning the gap. CDR1 and CDR2 from the germline V gene are SQVTM and ANQGSEA. The CDR3 spells CSVEGRLSYEQYF. The CDR3, as DNA: TGCAGCGTTGAAGGCAGGCTGTCCTACGAGCAGTACTTC.

The count of this clone is one. The chain links TRBV5-1 to TRBJ2-1, with D tentatively TRBD2 (6 bases). Trimming cost V 2 bases and J 10 bases, with 16 bases left between them. Germline CDR1 SGHRS, CDR2 YFSETQ. The CDR3 loop spans 14 amino acids. CDR3 residues: CASSLGTSTGEQFF. CDR3 coding DNA: TGCGCCAGCAGCTTAGGGACTTCTACAGGAGAGCAGTTCTTC.

The chain has TRBV2 and TRBJ1-1; D gene uncertain. Germline CDR1 SNHLY, CDR2 FYNNEI. The CDR3 spans 14 residues. Trimming took off 3 bases at V and 0 bases at J, with 8 bases between the two ends. This chain's CDR3 is CASSDRRMNTEAFF. The CDR3 DNA follows: TGTGCCAGCAGTGACAGGCGAATGAACACTGAAGCTTTCTTT. Looking up the rest from reference TRBV2 and TRBJ1-1 gives the full variable domain: EPEVTQTPSHQVTQMGQEVILRCVPISNHLYFYWYRQILGQKVEFLVSFYNNEISEKSEIFDDQFSVERPDGSNFTLKIRSTKLEDSAMYFCASSDRRMNTEAFFGQGTRLTVV.

This clone has at least ten counts. The chain couples TRBV30 to TRBJ2-7, with 8 nucleotides matching TRBD1. V gave up 8 bases and J gave up 2 bases; unmatched junction bases: 2. From germline, CDR1 is GTSNPN and CDR2 SVGIG (reference sequence). CDR3 length: 11 amino acids. The CDR3 nucleotides are TGTGCCCGACAGGGGACCTACGAGCAGTACTTC. This encodes CARQGTYEQYF.

The CDR3 nucleotides read TGTGCCAGCTCCGCCGAGCGGAACAATCAGCCCCAGCATTTT. Translation: CASSAERNNQPQHF. J is TRBJ1-5 and V is TRBV6-1; D uncertain. The CDR3 loop spans 14 amino acids. The germline CDR1 and CDR2 sequences are MNHNS and SASEGT. Trimming took 8 bases from V and 3 from J, leaving 14 bases between them.

The chain recombines TRBV10-3 with TRBJ1-2; the match to TRBD1 covers 7 bases. V shed 2 bases, J shed 0 bases, and the junction held 3 bases outside the gene matches. The CDR3 extends over 15 amino acids. Per the germline V gene, CDR1 is ENHRY and CDR2 is SYGVKD. The CDR3 protein is CAISEGTVSNYGYTF. The CDR3 coding sequence is TGTGCCATCAGTGAGGGGACAGTTTCTAACTATGGCTACACCTTC.

The chain recombines TRBV5-6 with TRBJ2-5; maybe TRBD2 (6 bases). The CDR3 sequence is 15 residues long. Looked up from germline, CDR1 is SGHDT and CDR2 is YYEEEE. Trimming removed 4 bases at V and 5 bases at J, with 18 bases between. The CDR3 sequence is CASSASGTPRETQYF. CDR3 in DNA: TGTGCCAGCAGCGCCTCCGGGACTCCGCGGGAGACCCAGTACTTC. The variable domain in full, with the rest retrieved from reference TRBV5-6 and TRBJ2-5, is DAGVTQSPTHLIKTRGQQVTLRCSPKSGHDTVSWYQQALGQGPQFIFQYYEEEERQRGNFPDRFSGHQFPNYSSELNVNALLLGDSALYLCASSASGTPRETQYFGPGTRLLVL.

The J gene is TRBJ1-1, the V gene TRBV29-1; 9 bases fit TRBD1. With V trimmed by 7 bases and J by 4 bases, 7 bases remained unmatched. Germline V gene lookup returns CDR1 SQVTM and CDR2 ANQGSEA. The CDR3 is 13 amino acids. CDR3 nucleotides: TGCAGCGCTGACAGGGGGTTGGGCACTGAAGCTTTCTTT. This codes for CSADRGLGTEAFF.

The DNA of the CDR3 is TGTGCCAGCAGGGCAGGGGGTTCCTACAATGAGCAGTTCTTC. Its translation is CASRAGGSYNEQFF. The rearrangement links TRBV6-1 to TRBJ2-1, with TRBD1 matching over 7 bases. The CDR3 is made up of 14 amino acids. Germline V gene sequence: CDR1 MNHNS, CDR2 SASEGT. The V and J ends lost 6 bases and 1 base, in that order; junction bases with no gene match: 3.

Only a few counts were recorded for this clone. This chain uses TRBV11-2 with TRBJ1-4, with D perhaps TRBD1 (5 bases). Deletions cut 5 bases from V and 7 bases from J, with 17 bases between. Germline V lookup: CDR1 SGHAT, CDR2 FQNNGV. The CDR3 has 15 residues. This chain's CDR3 is CASSLEGLDGEKLFF. In nucleotides, the CDR3 is TGTGCCAGCAGCCTGGAGGGGTTGGATGGTGAAAAACTGTTTTTT.

The genes are TRBV6-5 and TRBJ2-7, with TRBD1 matching 12 bases. Germline CDR1 MNHEY, CDR2 SVGAGI. The CDR3 is 15 residues long. V shed 7 bases, J shed 4 bases, and the junction held 8 bases outside the gene matches. CDR3 nucleotides: TGTGCCAGCACCAACCCGGGACAGGGGGCTTACGAGCAGTACTTC. Translation gives CASTNPGQGAYEQYF.

The V gene is TRBV7-6, the J gene TRBJ1-2; 9 nucleotides align to TRBD1. Looked up from germline, CDR1 is SGHVS and CDR2 is FNYEAQ. This CDR3 region has 14 residues. V gave up 6 bases and J gave up 7 bases; unmatched junction bases: 9. The CDR3 reads CASSPSGTGSGYTF. CDR3 nucleotides: TGTGCCAGCAGTCCATCCGGGACAGGGAGTGGCTACACCTTC. The variable domain in full, with the rest retrieved from reference TRBV7-6 and TRBJ1-2, is GAGVSQSPRYKVTKRGQDVALRCDPISGHVSLYWYRQALGQGPEFLTYFNYEAQQDKSGLPNDRFSAERPEGSISTLTIQRTEQRDSAMYRCASSPSGTGSGYTFGSGTRLTVV.

This chain links TRBV5-4 with TRBJ2-7; a possible D gene is TRBD1 (6 bases). The CDR3 runs to 14 residues. The V and J ends lost 1 base and 5 bases respectively, with 13 bases between them. Per germline, CDR1 SGHNT and CDR2 YYREEE (reference sequence). The CDR3, as DNA: TGTGCCAGCAGCTTGTCCCAGGGGTTGCACGAGCAGTACTTC. Amino acids: CASSLSQGLHEQYF.

The chain employs TRBV6-5 and TRBJ1-2; D unclear. This CDR3 is 13 amino acids long. V dropped 2 bases and J dropped 3 bases, with 7 bases sitting between them. Germline values: CDR1 MNHEY, CDR2 SVGAGI. The CDR3 reads CASSYEADYGYTF. The CDR3 nucleotides read TGTGCCAGCAGTTACGAGGCGGACTATGGCTACACCTTC.

V gene TRBV4-1 combines with J gene TRBJ1-6; D is possibly TRBD1 (5 bases). Germline CDR1 is MGHRA and CDR2 is YSYEKL. V was cut by 0 bases and J by 4 bases, with 7 bases left in between. This CDR3 contains 15 residues. The CDR3 DNA is TGCGCCAGCAGCCAAGATTACAGGTATAATTCACCCCTCCACTTT. Its translation is CASSQDYRYNSPLHF.

This sequence joins TRBV5-5 and TRBJ2-5; D might be TRBD1 (5 bases). The CDR3 covers 16 residues. V was trimmed by 0 bases and J by 5 bases, leaving 17 bases between them. The germline V gene encodes CDR1 SGHKS and CDR2 YYEKEE (reference sequence). Written as DNA, the CDR3 is TGTGCCAGCAGCTTGGCCTTGGGCCAGGGTTGGGAGACCCAGTACTTC. Its protein is CASSLALGQGWETQYF.

V gene TRBV9 combines with J gene TRBJ2-2, with D perhaps matching TRBD2 (7 bases). The V gene lost 3 bases and the J gene lost 1 base, with 13 bases spanning the gap. The CDR3 extends over 16 amino acids. CDR1 is SGDLS and CDR2 is YYNGEE in the germline V gene. CDR3 sequence: CASSAPRGGNTGELFF. DNA for the CDR3: TGTGCCAGCAGCGCCCCAAGGGGGGGGAACACCGGGGAGCTGTTTTTT.

The chain couples TRBV4-2 to TRBJ2-3, with 7 bases lining up with TRBD2. The CDR3 sequence is 16 residues long. Germline V gene lookup returns CDR1 LGHNA and CDR2 YNFKEQ. J gave up 4 bases and V 0 bases, and 7 bases lay outside the gene matches. CDR3 DNA: TGTGCCAGCAGCCAAGAATGGGGCGGGGGACCAGATACGCAGTATTTT. It is translated as CASSQEWGGGPDTQYF.